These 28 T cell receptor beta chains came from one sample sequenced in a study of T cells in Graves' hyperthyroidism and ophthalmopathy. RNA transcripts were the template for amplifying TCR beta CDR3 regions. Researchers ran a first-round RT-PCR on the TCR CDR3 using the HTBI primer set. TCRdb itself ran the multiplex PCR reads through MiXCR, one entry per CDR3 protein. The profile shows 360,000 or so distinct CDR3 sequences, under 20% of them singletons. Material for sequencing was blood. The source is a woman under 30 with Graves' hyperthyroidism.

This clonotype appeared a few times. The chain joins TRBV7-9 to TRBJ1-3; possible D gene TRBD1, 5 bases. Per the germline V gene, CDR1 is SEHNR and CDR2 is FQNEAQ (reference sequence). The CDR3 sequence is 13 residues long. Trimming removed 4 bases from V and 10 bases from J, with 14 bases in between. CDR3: CASSSGTQRTIYF. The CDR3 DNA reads TGTGCCAGCAGCTCCGGGACCCAAAGGACCATATATTTT.

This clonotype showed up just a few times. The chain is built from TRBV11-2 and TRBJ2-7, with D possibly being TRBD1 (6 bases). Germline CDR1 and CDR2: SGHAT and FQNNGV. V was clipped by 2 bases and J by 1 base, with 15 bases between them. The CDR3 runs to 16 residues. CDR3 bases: TGTGCCAGCAGCTTAAGGCTACAGGGTGGGTCCTACGAGCAGTACTTC. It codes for CASSLRLQGGSYEQYF.

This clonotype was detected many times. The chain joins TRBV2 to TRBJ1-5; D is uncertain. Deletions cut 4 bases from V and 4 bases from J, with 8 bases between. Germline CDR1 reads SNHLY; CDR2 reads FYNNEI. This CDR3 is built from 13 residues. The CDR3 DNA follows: TGTGCCAGCAGTGCTTTCGGGAATCAGCCCCAGCATTTT. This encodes CASSAFGNQPQHF.

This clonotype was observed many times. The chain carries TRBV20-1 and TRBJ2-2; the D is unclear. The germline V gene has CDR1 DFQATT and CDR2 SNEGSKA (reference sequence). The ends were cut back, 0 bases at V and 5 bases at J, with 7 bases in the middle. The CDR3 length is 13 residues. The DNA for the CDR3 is TGCAGTGCTAGAGATGCGGTTACCGGGGAGCTGTTTTTT. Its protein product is CSARDAVTGELFF.

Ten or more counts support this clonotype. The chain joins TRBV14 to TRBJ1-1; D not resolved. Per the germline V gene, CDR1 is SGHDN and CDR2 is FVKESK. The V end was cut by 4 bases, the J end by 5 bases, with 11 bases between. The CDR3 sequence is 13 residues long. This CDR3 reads CASSPTSKTEAFF. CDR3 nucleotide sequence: TGTGCCAGCAGCCCAACCTCAAAGACTGAAGCTTTCTTT.

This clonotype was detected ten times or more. In DNA form, the CDR3 reads TGTGCCAGCAGTGGGCTAGCTTTTACCGGGGAGCTGTTTTTT. Its translation is CASSGLAFTGELFF. V usage is TRBV6-1 and J usage is TRBJ2-2; D might be TRBD2 (5 bases). Trimming cost V 4 bases and J 5 bases, with 11 bases left between them. Germline CDR1 MNHNS, CDR2 SASEGT. This CDR3 is built from 14 residues.

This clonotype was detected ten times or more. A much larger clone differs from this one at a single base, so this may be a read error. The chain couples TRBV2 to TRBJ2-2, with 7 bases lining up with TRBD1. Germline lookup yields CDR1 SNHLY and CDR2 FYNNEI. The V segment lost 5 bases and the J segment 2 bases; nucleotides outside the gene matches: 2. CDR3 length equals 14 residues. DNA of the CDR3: TGTGCCAGCAGTCGGGACAGTAACACCGGGGAGCTGTTTTTT. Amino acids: CASSRDSNTGELFF. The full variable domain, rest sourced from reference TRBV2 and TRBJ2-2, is EPEVTQTPSHQVTQMGQEVILRCVPISNHLYFYWYRQILGQKVEFLVSFYNNEISEKSEIFDDQFSVERPDGSNFTLKIRSTKLEDSAMYFCASSRDSNTGELFFGEGSRLTVL.

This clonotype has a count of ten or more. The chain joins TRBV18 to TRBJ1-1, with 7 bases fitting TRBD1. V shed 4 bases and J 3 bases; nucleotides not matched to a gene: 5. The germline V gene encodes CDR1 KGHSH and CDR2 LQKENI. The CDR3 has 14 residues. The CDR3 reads CASSHGQEYTEAFF. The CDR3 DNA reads TGTGCCAGCTCACATGGACAGGAGTACACTGAAGCTTTCTTT. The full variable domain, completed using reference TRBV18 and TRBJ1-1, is NAGVMQNPRHLVRRRGQEARLRCSPMKGHSHVYWYRQLPEEGLKFMVYLQKENIIDESGMPKERFSAEFPKEGPSILRIQQVVRGDSAAYFCASSHGQEYTEAFFGQGTRLTVV.

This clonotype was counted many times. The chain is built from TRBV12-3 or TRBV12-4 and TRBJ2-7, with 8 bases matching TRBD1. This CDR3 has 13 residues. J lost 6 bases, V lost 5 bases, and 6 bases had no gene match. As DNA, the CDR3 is TGTGCCAGCAGTACCCGACAGGGGAGCGAGCAGTACTTC. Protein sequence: CASSTRQGSEQYF.

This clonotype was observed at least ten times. CDR3 bases: TGTGCCAGCAGCCGAGTAAATACGCGGCAAGAGACCCAGTACTTC. It specifies CASSRVNTRQETQYF. The J gene is TRBJ2-5, the V gene TRBV3-1, with D uncertain. The V end was cut by 4 bases, the J end by 2 bases, with 14 bases between. CDR3 size: 15 residues. The germline CDR1 and CDR2 sequences are LGHDT and YNNKEL (reference sequence).

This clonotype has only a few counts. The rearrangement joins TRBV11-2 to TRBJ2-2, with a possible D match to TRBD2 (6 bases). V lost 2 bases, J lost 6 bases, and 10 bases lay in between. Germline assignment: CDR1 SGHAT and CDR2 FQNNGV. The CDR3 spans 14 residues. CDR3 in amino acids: CASSLSGGPGELFF. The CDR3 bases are TGTGCCAGCAGCTTAAGTGGAGGGCCCGGGGAGCTGTTTTTT.

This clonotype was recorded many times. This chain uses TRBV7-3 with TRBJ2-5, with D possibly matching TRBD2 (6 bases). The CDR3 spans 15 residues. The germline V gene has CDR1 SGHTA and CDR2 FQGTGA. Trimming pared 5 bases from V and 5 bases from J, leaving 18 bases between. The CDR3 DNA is TGTGCCAGCAGCCCCTTTTCCGGGGGATTGGAGACCCAGTACTTC. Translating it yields CASSPFSGGLETQYF.

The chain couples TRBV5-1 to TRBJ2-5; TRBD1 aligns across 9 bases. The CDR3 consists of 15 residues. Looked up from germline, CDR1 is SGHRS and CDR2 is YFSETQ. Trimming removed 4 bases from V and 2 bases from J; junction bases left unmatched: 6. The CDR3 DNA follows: TGCGCCAGCAGCCAGGTGACAGGGGGACAAGAGACCCAGTACTTC. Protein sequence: CASSQVTGGQETQYF.

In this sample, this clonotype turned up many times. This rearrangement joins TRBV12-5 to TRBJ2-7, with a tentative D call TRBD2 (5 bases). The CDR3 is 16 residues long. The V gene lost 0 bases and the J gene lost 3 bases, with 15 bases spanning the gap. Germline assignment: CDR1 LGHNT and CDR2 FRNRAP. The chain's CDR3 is CASGLVRPRRHYEQYF. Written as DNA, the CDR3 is TGTGCTAGTGGTTTGGTCCGCCCCAGGAGGCACTACGAGCAGTACTTC.

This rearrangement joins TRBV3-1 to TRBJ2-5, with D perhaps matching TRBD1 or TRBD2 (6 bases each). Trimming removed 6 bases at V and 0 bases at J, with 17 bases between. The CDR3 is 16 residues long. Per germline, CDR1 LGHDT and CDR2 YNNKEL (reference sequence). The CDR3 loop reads CASRGGTLGYQETQYF. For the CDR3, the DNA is TGTGCCAGCAGAGGAGGGACACTTGGCTACCAAGAGACCCAGTACTTC.

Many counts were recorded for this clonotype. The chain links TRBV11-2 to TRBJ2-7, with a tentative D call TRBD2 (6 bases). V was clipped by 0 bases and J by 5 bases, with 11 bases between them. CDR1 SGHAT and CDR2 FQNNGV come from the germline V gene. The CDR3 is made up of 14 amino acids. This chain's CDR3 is CASSLEGGVNEQYF. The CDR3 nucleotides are TGTGCCAGCAGCTTAGAAGGAGGGGTGAACGAGCAGTACTTC.

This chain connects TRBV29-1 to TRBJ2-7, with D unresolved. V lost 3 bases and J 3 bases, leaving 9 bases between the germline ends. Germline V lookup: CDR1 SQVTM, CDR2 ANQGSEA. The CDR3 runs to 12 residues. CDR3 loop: CSVEDKFYEQYF. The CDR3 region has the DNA TGCAGCGTTGAGGATAAGTTCTACGAGCAGTACTTC.

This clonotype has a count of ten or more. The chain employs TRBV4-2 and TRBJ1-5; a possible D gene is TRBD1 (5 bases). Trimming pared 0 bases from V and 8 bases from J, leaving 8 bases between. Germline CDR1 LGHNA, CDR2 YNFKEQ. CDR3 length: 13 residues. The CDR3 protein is CASSQEGVEPQHF. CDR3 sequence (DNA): TGTGCCAGCAGCCAAGAAGGGGTAGAGCCCCAGCATTTT.

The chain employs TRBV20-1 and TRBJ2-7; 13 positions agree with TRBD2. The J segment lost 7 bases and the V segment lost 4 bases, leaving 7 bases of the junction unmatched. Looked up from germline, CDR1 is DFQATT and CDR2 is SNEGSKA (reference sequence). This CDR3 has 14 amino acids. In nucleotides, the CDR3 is TGCAGTGCTACGACCGGACTAGCGGGAGATGAGCAGTACTTC. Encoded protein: CSATTGLAGDEQYF.

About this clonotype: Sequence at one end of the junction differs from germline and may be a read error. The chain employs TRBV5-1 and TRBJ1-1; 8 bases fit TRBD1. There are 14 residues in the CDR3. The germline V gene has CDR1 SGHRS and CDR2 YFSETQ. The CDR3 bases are TGCGCCAACAGCTGGGTACAGGGGGGAACTGAAGCTTTCTTT. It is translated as CANSWVQGGTEAFF.

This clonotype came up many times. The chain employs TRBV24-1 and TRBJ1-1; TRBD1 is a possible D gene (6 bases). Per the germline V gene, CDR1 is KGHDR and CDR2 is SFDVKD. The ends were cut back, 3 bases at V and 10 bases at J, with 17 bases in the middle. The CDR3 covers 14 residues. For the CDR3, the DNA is TGTGCCACCAGTGATAACAGATTGGGGGCATCAGCTTTCTTT. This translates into CATSDNRLGASAFF.

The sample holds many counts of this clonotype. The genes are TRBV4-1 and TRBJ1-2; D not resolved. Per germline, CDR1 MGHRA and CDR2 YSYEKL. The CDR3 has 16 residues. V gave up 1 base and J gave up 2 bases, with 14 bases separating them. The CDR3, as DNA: TGCGCCAGCAGCCAAGGCCGGGAGCCAGCCAACTATGGCTACACCTTC. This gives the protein CASSQGREPANYGYTF.

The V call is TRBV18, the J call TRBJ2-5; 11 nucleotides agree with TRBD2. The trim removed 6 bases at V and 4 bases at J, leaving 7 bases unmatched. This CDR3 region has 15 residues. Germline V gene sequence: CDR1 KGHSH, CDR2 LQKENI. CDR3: CASSPTSGASETQYF. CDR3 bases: TGTGCCAGCTCGCCGACTAGCGGGGCGTCAGAGACCCAGTACTTC. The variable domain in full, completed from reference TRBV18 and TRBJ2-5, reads NAGVMQNPRHLVRRRGQEARLRCSPMKGHSHVYWYRQLPEEGLKFMVYLQKENIIDESGMPKERFSAEFPKEGPSILRIQQVVRGDSAAYFCASSPTSGASETQYFGPGTRLLVL.

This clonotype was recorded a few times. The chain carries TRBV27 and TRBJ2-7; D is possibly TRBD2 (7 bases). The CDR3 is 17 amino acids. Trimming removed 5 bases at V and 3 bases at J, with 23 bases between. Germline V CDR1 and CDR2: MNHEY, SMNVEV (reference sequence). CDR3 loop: CASSPLGSGTHFYEQYF. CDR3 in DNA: TGTGCCAGCAGTCCCCTTGGGAGCGGGACACACTTCTACGAGCAGTACTTC.

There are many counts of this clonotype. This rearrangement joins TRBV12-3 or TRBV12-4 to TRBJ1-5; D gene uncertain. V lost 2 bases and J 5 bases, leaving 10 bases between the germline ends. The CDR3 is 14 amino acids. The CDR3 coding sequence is TGTGCCAGCAGTTTATATGAGGGTCATCAGCCCCAGCATTTT. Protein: CASSLYEGHQPQHF.

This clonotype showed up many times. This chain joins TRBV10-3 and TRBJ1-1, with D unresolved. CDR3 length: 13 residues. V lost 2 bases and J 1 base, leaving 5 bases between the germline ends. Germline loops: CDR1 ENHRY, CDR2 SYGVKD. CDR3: CAISERWNTEAFF. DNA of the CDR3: TGTGCCATCAGTGAGAGATGGAACACTGAAGCTTTCTTT.

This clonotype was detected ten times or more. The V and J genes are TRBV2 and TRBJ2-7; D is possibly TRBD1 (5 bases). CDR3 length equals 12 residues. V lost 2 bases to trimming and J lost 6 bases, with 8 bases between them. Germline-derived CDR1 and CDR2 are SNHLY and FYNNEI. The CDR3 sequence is CASSEQGGEQYF. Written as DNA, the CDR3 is TGTGCCAGCAGTGAACAGGGCGGCGAGCAGTACTTC.

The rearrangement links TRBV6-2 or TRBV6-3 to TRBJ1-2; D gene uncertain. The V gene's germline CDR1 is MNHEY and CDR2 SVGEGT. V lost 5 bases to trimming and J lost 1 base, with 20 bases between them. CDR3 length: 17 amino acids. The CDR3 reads CASSPPRAGISNYGYTF. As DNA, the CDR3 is TGTGCCAGCAGTCCCCCGAGAGCGGGCATCAGTAACTATGGCTACACCTTC.